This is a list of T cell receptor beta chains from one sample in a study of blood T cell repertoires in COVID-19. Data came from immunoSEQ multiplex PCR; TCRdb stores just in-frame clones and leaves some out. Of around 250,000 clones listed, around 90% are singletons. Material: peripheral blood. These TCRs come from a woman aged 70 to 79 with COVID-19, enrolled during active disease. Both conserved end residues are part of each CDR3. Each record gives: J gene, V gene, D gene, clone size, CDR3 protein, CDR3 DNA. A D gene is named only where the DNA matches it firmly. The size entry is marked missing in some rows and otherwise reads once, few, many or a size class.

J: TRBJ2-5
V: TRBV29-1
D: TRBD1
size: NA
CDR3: CSVRTGAYQETQYF
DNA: TGCAGCGTCCGGACAGGAGCCTACCAAGAGACCCAGTACTTC

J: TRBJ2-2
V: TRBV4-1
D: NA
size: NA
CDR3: CASSQAVMIVTGELFF
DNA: TGCGCCAGCAGCCAAGCGGTAATGATAGTAACCGGGGAGCTGTTTTTT

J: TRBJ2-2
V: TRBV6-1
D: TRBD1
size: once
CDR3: CASSGGQGATNTGELFF
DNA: TGTGCCAGCAGTGGGGGACAGGGGGCGACGAACACCGGGGAGCTGTTTTTT

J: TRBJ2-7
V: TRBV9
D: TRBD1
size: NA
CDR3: CARDRTYEQYF
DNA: TGTGCCAGGGACAGGACCTACGAGCAGTACTTC

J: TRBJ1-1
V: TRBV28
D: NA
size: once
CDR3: CAITQTPNTEAFF
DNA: TGTGCCATCACACAAACCCCGAACACTGAAGCTTTCTTT

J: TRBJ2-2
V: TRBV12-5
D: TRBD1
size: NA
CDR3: CASGLIAPGQGVTGELFF
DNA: TGTGCTAGTGGTTTGATTGCTCCCGGACAGGGAGTCACCGGGGAGCTGTTTTTT

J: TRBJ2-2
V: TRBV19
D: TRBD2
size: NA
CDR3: CASSIRTGGIAGPGSLNTGELFF
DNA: TGTGCCAGTAGTATTCGGACGGGGGGAATAGCGGGTCCGGGGTCTCTGAACACCGGGGAGCTGTTTTTT

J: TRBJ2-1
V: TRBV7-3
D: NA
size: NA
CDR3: CASSLIPTGLYNEQFF
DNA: TGTGCCAGCAGCTTAATTCCGACAGGTCTCTACAATGAGCAGTTCTTC

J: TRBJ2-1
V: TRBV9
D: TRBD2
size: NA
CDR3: CASSVDLGLAGTAYNEQFF
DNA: TGTGCCAGCAGCGTTGATCTTGGGCTAGCGGGTACCGCCTACAATGAGCAGTTCTTC

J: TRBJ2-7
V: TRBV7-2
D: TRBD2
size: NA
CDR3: CASSTSGSSYEQYF
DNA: TGTGCCAGCAGCACTAGCGGGAGTTCCTACGAGCAGTACTTC

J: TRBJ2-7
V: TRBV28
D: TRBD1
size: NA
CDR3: CASRGGQWTYEQYF
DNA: TGTGCCAGCAGAGGGGGACAGTGGACCTACGAGCAGTACTTC

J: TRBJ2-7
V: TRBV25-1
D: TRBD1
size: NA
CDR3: CASGGQGGGEQYF
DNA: TGTGCCAGCGGGGGACAGGGCGGAGGCGAGCAGTACTTC

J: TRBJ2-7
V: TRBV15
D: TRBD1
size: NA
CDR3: CATSRGRDRGLHEQYF
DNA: TGTGCCACCAGCAGAGGACGGGACAGGGGGCTCCACGAGCAGTACTTC

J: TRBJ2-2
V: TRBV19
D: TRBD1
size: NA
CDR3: CASSLQTGGVGELFF
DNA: TGTGCCAGTAGTCTTCAGACAGGGGGAGTCGGGGAGCTGTTTTTT

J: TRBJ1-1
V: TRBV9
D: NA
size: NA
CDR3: CASSPAGYRGMNTEAFF
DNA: TGTGCCAGCAGCCCGGCGGGTTATCGGGGTATGAACACTGAAGCTTTCTTT

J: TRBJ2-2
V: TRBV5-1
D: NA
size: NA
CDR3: CASSLGHLNTGELFF
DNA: TGCGCCAGCAGCTTGGGGCATCTGAACACCGGGGAGCTGTTTTTT

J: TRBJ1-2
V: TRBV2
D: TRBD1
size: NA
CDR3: CASSPGQGARRGTF
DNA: TGTGCCAGCAGTCCGGGACAGGGGGCCCGAAGGGGCACCTTC

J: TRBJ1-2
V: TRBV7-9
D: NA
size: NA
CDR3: CASSSERGYGYTF
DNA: TGTGCCAGCAGCTCCGAGCGGGGCTATGGCTACACCTTC

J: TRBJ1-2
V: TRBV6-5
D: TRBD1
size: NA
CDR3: CASSRGGAYGYTF
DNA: TGTGCCAGCTCGAGAGGGGGCGCCTATGGCTACACCTTC

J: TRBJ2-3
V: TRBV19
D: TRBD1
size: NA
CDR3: CASSINRGRTDTQYF
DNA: TGTGCCAGTAGTATCAACAGGGGGCGCACAGATACGCAGTATTTT

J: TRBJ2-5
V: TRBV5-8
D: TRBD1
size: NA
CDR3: CASSLGQGEETQYF
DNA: TGTGCCAGCAGCTTGGGACAGGGAGAGGAGACCCAGTACTTC

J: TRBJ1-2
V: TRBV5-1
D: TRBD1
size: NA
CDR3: CASSLEPTGIRGYGYTF
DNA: TGCGCCAGCAGCTTAGAACCGACAGGGATTCGGGGCTATGGCTACACCTTC

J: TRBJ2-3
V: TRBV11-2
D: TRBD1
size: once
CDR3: CASSLGPPTGDTTDTQYF
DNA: TGTGCCAGCTCTCTGGGGCCCCCGACAGGGGACACCACAGATACGCAGTATTTT

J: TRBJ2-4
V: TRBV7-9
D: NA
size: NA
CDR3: CASSSSGSQYF
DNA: TGTGCCAGCAGCTCGAGCGGAAGCCAGTACTTC

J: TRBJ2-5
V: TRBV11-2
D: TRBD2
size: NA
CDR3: CASSPGRHSGRALRETQYF
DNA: TGTGCCAGCAGCCCCGGGCGACATAGCGGGAGGGCCCTCCGGGAGACCCAGTACTTC

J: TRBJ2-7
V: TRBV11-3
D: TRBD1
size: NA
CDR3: CASSLYRGGEQYF
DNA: TGTGCCAGCAGCTTATACAGGGGTGGCGAGCAGTACTTC

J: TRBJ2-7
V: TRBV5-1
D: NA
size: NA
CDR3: CASSSTMPDEQYF
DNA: TGCGCCAGCAGCTCTACCATGCCTGACGAGCAGTACTTC

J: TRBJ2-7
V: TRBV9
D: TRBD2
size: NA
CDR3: CASSESIGTTFYEQYF
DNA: TGTGCCAGCAGCGAGTCGATCGGGACTACCTTCTACGAGCAGTACTTC

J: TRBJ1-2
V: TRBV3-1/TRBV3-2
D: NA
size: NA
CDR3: CASSPNGQPNYGYTF
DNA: TGTGCCAGCAGCCCGAACGGACAGCCTAACTATGGCTACACCTTC

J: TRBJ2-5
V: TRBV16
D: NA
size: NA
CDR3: CASSQSSRRGRETQYF
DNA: TGTGCCAGCAGCCAATCTTCGAGAAGGGGTCGGGAGACCCAGTACTTC

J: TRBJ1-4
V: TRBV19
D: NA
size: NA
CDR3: CASSIGGVGEKLFF
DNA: TGTGCCAGTAGTATCGGGGGAGTAGGAGAAAAACTGTTTTTT

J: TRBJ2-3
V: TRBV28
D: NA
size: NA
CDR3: CASSLYGLATTDTQYF
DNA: TGTGCCAGCAGTTTATACGGGCTAGCTACCACAGATACGCAGTATTTT

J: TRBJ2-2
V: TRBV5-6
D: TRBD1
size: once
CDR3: CASSYGNRGTGELFF
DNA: TGTGCCAGCAGCTATGGGAACAGGGGAACCGGGGAGCTGTTTTTT

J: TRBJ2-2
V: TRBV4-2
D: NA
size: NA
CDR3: CASSQTRDTGELFF
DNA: TGTGCCAGCAGCCAAACTAGGGACACCGGGGAGCTGTTTTTT

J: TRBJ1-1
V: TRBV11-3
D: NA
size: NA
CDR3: CASSLFSKGSEAFF
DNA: TGTGCCAGCAGCTTATTTTCGAAGGGGTCGGAAGCTTTCTTT

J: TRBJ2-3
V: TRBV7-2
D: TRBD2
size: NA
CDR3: CASSLTGGLAGGRDTQYF
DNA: TGTGCCAGCAGCTTAACTGGGGGGCTAGCGGGAGGGCGAGATACGCAGTATTTT

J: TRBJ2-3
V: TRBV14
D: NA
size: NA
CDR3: CASSQDSLSFYTDTQYF
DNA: TGTGCCAGCAGCCAAGATTCTCTCTCATTCTACACAGATACGCAGTATTTT

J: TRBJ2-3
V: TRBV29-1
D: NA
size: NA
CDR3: CSVVSGEGADTQYF
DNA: TGCAGCGTTGTTTCGGGGGAGGGGGCAGATACGCAGTATTTT

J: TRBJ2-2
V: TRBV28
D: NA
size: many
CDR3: CASSLVTPSTGELFF
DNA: TGTGCCAGCAGTTTAGTAACTCCCTCCACCGGGGAGCTGTTTTTT

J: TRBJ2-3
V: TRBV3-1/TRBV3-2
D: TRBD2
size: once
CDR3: CASSQECPSGDTDTQYF
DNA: TGTGCCAGCAGCCAAGAATGTCCTAGCGGAGATACAGATACGCAGTATTTT

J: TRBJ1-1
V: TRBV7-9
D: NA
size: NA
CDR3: CASSLALGTEAFF
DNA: TGTGCCAGCAGCTTAGCGCTAGGCACTGAAGCTTTCTTT

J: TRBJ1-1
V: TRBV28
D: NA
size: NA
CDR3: CASAQTEGWSTEAFF
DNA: TGTGCCAGCGCACAAACCGAGGGTTGGAGCACTGAAGCTTTCTTT

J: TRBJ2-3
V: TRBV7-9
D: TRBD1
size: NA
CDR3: CASSLTGGADTQYF
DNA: TGTGCCAGCAGCTTGACAGGGGGGGCAGATACGCAGTATTTT

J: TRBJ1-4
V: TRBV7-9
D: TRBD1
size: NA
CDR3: CASRTGTGGSEKLFF
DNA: TGTGCCAGCAGAACCGGGACAGGGGGCTCTGAAAAACTGTTTTTT

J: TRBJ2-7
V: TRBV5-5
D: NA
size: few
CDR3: CASSLKTGDYEQYF
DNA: TGTGCCAGCAGCTTGAAAACAGGAGACTACGAGCAGTACTTC

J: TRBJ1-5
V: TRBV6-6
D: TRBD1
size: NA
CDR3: CASSSGQGASNQPQHF
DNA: TGTGCCAGCAGTTCGGGACAGGGCGCTAGCAATCAGCCCCAGCATTTT

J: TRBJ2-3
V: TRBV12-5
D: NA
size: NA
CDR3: CASGSVLSTDTQYF
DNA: TGTGCTAGTGGGTCGGTACTTAGCACAGATACGCAGTATTTT

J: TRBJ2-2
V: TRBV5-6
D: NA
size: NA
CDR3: CASSLIGNWGELFF
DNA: TGTGCCAGCAGCTTGATCGGGAATTGGGGGGAGCTGTTTTTT

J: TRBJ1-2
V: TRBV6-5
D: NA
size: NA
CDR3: CASTPRGNWGYTF
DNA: TGTGCCAGCACCCCAAGGGGGAACTGGGGCTACACCTTC

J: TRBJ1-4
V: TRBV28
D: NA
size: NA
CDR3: CASSLSQRKNLFF
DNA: TGTGCCAGCAGTTTATCACAGAGAAAAAATCTGTTTTTT

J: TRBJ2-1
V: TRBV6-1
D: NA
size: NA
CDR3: CASSEINEQFF
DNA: TGTGCCAGCAGTGAAATAAATGAGCAGTTCTTC

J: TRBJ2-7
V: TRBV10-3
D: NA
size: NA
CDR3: CAITPAQGGEQYF
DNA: TGTGCCATCACCCCGGCGCAGGGCGGCGAGCAGTACTTC

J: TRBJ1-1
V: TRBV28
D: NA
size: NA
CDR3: CASKGSGAAVTEAFF
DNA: TGTGCCAGTAAGGGTTCTGGGGCGGCGGTCACTGAAGCTTTCTTT

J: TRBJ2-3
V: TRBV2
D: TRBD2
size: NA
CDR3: CASSTSGSRDTQYF
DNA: TGTGCCAGCTCGACTAGCGGGAGCAGAGATACGCAGTATTTT